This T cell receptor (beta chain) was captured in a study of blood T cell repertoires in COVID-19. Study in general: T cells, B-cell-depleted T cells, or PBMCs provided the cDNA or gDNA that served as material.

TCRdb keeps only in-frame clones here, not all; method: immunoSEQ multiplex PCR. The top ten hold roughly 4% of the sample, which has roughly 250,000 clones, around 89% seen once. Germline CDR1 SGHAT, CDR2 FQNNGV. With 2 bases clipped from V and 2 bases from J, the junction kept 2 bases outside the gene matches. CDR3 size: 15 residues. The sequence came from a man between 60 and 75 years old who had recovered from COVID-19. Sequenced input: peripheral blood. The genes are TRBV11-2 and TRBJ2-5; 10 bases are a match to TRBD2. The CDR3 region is CASSLLAGVQETQYF. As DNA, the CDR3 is TGTGCCAGCAGCTTACTAGCGGGGGTACAAGAGACCCAGTACTTC.